This TCR beta chain emerged from a study of blood T cell repertoires in COVID-19. The table came from immunoSEQ multiplex PCR; TCRdb's copy has only in-frame clones and leaves some out. The table has 180,000 or so clones, roughly 81% seen once. The CDR3 covers 17 residues. The ends lost 1 base at V and 6 bases at J; junction bases unmatched: 8. Germline loops: CDR1 SGHRS, CDR2 YFSETQ. This TCR was recovered from a woman aged 40 to 55 with COVID-19, enrolled during active disease. The sample was peripheral blood. This rearrangement joins TRBV5-1 to TRBJ2-1, with 12 positions matching TRBD2. This CDR3 is CASSLTLLAGGGNEQFF. DNA of the CDR3: TGCGCCAGCAGCTTGACCCTGCTAGCGGGAGGGGGCAATGAGCAGTTCTTC. Supplemented by reference TRBV5-1 and TRBJ2-1, the full variable domain reads KAGVTQTPRYLIKTRGQQVTLSCSPISGHRSVSWYQQTPGQGLQFLFEYFSETQRNKGNFPGRFSGRQFSNSRSEMNVSTLELGDSALYLCASSLTLLAGGGNEQFFGPGTRLTVL.